Listed below are T cell receptor beta chains from one sample, sequenced in a study of identical twins. MiXCR, applied by TCRdb to the 5' RACE reads, yields one record per CDR3 protein. Of about 890,000 distinct CDR3 sequences in the sample, 12% are singletons; the top ten hold around 1.5%. Separately, the same data were catalogued under a study of yellow fever vaccine responses in identical twins.

Sequencing used PBMCs. Every receptor here comes from a woman aged 18-29 years in good health. The CDR3 runs from the conserved cysteine through the conserved F or W. The order of the fields is D gene, clone size, V gene, J gene, CDR3 protein, CDR3 DNA. D genes are given only for firm matches. Rows give clone size only sometimes, using once, few, many, or a class for an expanded clone.

D: NA; size: few; V: TRBV12-3/TRBV12-4; J: TRBJ2-2; CDR3: CASLFGTNTGELFF; DNA: TGTGCCAGCTTGTTCGGTACGAACACCGGGGAGCTGTTTTTT
D: TRBD1; size: many; V: TRBV29-1; J: TRBJ2-7; CDR3: CSVEVGTGGGEQYF; DNA: TGCAGCGTTGAAGTCGGGACAGGGGGAGGCGAGCAGTACTTC
D: NA; size: few; V: TRBV10-3; J: TRBJ2-7; CDR3: CAISESRTGTSYEQYF; DNA: TGTGCCATCAGTGAGTCCCGCACCGGGACCTCCTACGAGCAGTACTTC
D: NA; size: NA; V: TRBV10-3; J: TRBJ2-1; CDR3: CAIESNNEQFF; DNA: TGTGCCATCGAGAGTAACAATGAGCAGTTCTTC
D: TRBD1; size: NA; V: TRBV3-1; J: TRBJ1-6; CDR3: CASSPGQGSTPLHF; DNA: TGTGCCAGCAGCCCCGGACAGGGGAGTACACCCCTCCACTTT
D: TRBD1; size: few; V: TRBV12-3/TRBV12-4; J: TRBJ2-2; CDR3: CATHRSGTGTGELFF; DNA: TGTGCCACCCATCGTTCCGGGACAGGAACCGGGGAGCTGTTTTTT
D: NA; size: few; V: TRBV28; J: TRBJ1-1; CDR3: CASSLGGPRSTEAFF; DNA: TGTGCCAGCAGTTTAGGTGGACCCAGGAGCACTGAAGCTTTCTTT
D: NA; size: few; V: TRBV19; J: TRBJ2-2; CDR3: CASSMLSRGYTGELFF; DNA: TGTGCCAGTAGTATGCTTAGCAGGGGTTACACCGGGGAGCTGTTTTTT
D: NA; size: NA; V: TRBV19; J: TRBJ1-4; CDR3: CATGRQTTNEKLFF; DNA: TGTGCCACCGGGAGGCAGACGACCAATGAAAAACTGTTTTTT
D: NA; size: NA; V: TRBV7-6; J: TRBJ2-5; CDR3: CASSLGGRFETQYF; DNA: TGTGCCAGCAGCTTAGGCGGTCGGTTTGAGACCCAGTACTTC
D: NA; size: few; V: TRBV6-4; J: TRBJ2-1; CDR3: CASSAHLQSSYNEQFF; DNA: TGTGCCAGCAGTGCCCATTTACAGAGCTCCTACAATGAGCAGTTCTTC
D: TRBD1; size: NA; V: TRBV7-3; J: TRBJ1-1; CDR3: CASRKQGENTEAFF; DNA: TGTGCCAGCAGAAAACAGGGGGAAAACACTGAAGCTTTCTTT
D: TRBD2; size: NA; V: TRBV9; J: TRBJ2-5; CDR3: CASSVALGTTQETQYF; DNA: TGTGCCAGCAGCGTAGCTCTTGGGACTACCCAAGAGACCCAGTACTTC
D: TRBD1; size: NA; V: TRBV6-1; J: TRBJ2-3; CDR3: CASRVGTGFSSHTDTQYF; DNA: TGTGCCAGCAGGGTCGGGACAGGGTTCTCGTCACACACAGATACGCAGTATTTT
D: TRBD2; size: NA; V: TRBV20-1; J: TRBJ2-1; CDR3: CSAAGLAGGSSYNEQFF; DNA: TGCAGTGCTGCCGGACTAGCGGGAGGCTCCTCCTACAATGAGCAGTTCTTC
D: TRBD2; size: NA; V: TRBV7-6; J: TRBJ2-1; CDR3: CASSKFSSGGYNEQFF; DNA: TGTGCCAGCAGCAAATTCTCTAGCGGGGGATACAATGAGCAGTTCTTC
D: TRBD2; size: few; V: TRBV29-1; J: TRBJ2-1; CDR3: CSAVLAGSGNEQFF; DNA: TGCAGCGCCGTTCTAGCGGGATCGGGCAATGAGCAGTTCTTC
D: TRBD2; size: few; V: TRBV20-1; J: TRBJ2-5; CDR3: CSARASGGGVLEGQYF; DNA: TGCAGTGCTAGAGCGTCTGGCGGGGGGGTGCTTGAGGGCCAGTACTTC
D: TRBD1; size: NA; V: TRBV5-1; J: TRBJ1-2; CDR3: CASSSLTGGTDGYTF; DNA: TGCGCCAGCAGCTCCCTGACAGGGGGCACGGATGGCTACACCTTC
D: NA; size: few; V: TRBV24-1; J: TRBJ1-1; CDR3: CATRGLNTEAFF; DNA: TGTGCCACCCGGGGCTTGAACACTGAAGCTTTCTTT
D: TRBD1; size: few; V: TRBV24-1; J: TRBJ2-7; CDR3: CATSDPTGVRGDEQYF; DNA: TGTGCCACCAGTGATCCGACAGGGGTCAGAGGGGACGAGCAGTACTTC
D: NA; size: many; V: TRBV20-1; J: TRBJ1-5; CDR3: CSARSSNQPQHF; DNA: TGCAGTGCTAGAAGTAGCAATCAGCCCCAGCATTTT
D: TRBD1; size: NA; V: TRBV5-6; J: TRBJ1-5; CDR3: CASSLGAGGQHF; DNA: TGTGCCAGCAGCTTGGGGGCAGGGGGTCAACATTTT
D: NA; size: NA; V: TRBV24-1; J: TRBJ2-5; CDR3: CATSDLGAFQETQYF; DNA: TGTGCCACCAGTGACCTCGGGGCATTCCAAGAGACCCAGTACTTC
D: TRBD1; size: few; V: TRBV27; J: TRBJ2-2; CDR3: CASSLQQGPGELFF; DNA: TGTGCCAGCAGTTTGCAACAGGGGCCCGGGGAGCTGTTTTTT
D: NA; size: many; V: TRBV15; J: TRBJ2-3; CDR3: CATSRDELALTDTQYF; DNA: TGTGCCACCAGCAGAGACGAGCTAGCCCTCACAGATACGCAGTATTTT
D: NA; size: NA; V: TRBV7-9; J: TRBJ1-6; CDR3: CASRATGQGSFSPLHF; DNA: TGTGCCAGCAGGGCTACCGGGCAGGGCAGCTTTTCACCCCTCCACTTT
D: NA; size: few; V: TRBV6-1; J: TRBJ1-4; CDR3: CASSPPGTQGKLFF; DNA: TGTGCCAGCAGTCCCCCAGGGACCCAGGGAAAACTGTTTTTT
D: TRBD2; size: few; V: TRBV10-3; J: TRBJ2-1; CDR3: CAITNGLDEQFF; DNA: TGTGCCATCACCAACGGACTAGATGAGCAGTTCTTC
D: NA; size: NA; V: TRBV20-1; J: TRBJ1-3; CDR3: CSARVPPPGVSGNTIYF; DNA: TGCAGTGCTAGAGTTCCTCCGCCGGGAGTATCTGGAAACACCATATATTTT
D: NA; size: many; V: TRBV29-1; J: TRBJ1-2; CDR3: CSVPISSSRRNYGYTF; DNA: TGCAGCGTACCAATCAGCAGTTCTAGAAGGAACTATGGCTACACCTTC
D: NA; size: few; V: TRBV2; J: TRBJ1-2; CDR3: CASSEWDSGYTF; DNA: TGTGCCAGCAGTGAATGGGATAGCGGCTACACCTTC